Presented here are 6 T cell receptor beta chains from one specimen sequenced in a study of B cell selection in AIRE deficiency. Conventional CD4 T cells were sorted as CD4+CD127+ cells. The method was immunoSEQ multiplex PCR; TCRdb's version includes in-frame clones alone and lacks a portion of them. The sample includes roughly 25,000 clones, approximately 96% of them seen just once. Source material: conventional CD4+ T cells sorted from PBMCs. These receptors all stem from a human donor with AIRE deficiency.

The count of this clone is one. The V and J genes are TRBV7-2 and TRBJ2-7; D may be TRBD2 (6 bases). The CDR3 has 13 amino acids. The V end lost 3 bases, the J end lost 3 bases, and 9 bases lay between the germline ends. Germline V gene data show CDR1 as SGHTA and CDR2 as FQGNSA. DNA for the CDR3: TGTGCCAGCAGCTTTGAGCGGGTCTACGAGCAGTACTTC. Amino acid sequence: CASSFERVYEQYF.

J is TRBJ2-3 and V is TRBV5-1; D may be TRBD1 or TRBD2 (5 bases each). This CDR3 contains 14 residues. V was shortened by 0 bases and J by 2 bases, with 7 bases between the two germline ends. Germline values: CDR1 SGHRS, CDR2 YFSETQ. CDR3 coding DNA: TGCGCCAGCAGCTTGGGAGGGGCCACAGATACGCAGTATTTT. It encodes CASSLGGATDTQYF.

The CDR3 bases are TGCGCCAGCAGCCACCACCCGGCTCATCCCGACAGGCCCCCGTCCCCCCTCCACTTT. This codes for CASSHHPAHPDRPPSPLHF. The rearrangement uses TRBV4-1 and TRBJ1-6; a weak D match, TRBD1 (6 bases). The germline CDR1 and CDR2 sequences are MGHRA and YSYEKL. Between the trimmed V and J ends, which lost 3 bases and 13 bases, there was a span of 31 bases. The CDR3 covers 19 residues.

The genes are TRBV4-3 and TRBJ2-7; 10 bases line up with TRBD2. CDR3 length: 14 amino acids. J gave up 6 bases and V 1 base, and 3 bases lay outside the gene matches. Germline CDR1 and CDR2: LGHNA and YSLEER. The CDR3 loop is CASSQASGRGEQYF. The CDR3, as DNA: TGCGCCAGCAGCCAAGCAAGCGGGAGGGGCGAGCAGTACTTC.

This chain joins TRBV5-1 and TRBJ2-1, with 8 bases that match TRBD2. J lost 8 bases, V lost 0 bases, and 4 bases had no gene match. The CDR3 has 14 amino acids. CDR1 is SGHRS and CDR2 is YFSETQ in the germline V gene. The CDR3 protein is CASSLGSGIYEQFF. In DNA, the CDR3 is TGCGCCAGCAGCTTGGGTAGCGGGATATATGAGCAGTTCTTC.

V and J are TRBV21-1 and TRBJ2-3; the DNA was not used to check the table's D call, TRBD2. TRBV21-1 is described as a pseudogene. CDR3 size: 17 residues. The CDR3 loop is CASCRTRRAGVQDTQYF. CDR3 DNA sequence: TGTGCCAGCTGCAGGACTCGGAGGGCGGGAGTTCAAGATACGCAGTATTTT.